Below, 2 T cell receptor beta chains from the same sample are listed, as sequenced in a study of PD-L1 blockade in urothelial cancer. The method was immunoSEQ multiplex PCR; TCRdb's version includes in-frame clones alone and lacks a portion of them. Of about 30,000 clones detected, around 87% appear once; the ten largest clones hold roughly 3.1%. The source material was PBMCs, sampled around atezolizumab (anti-PD-L1) treatment. The receptors were gathered from a man aged 50 to 60 with urothelial cancer.

V is TRBV4-3 and J is TRBJ2-7; D ambiguous. Germline assignment: CDR1 LGHNA and CDR2 YSLEER. The CDR3 totals 13 residues. Trimming removed 0 bases at V and 6 bases at J, with 9 bases between. This CDR3 is CASSQDRVTEQYF. The CDR3 region has the DNA TGCGCCAGCAGCCAAGATCGGGTGACCGAGCAGTACTTC.

The chain employs TRBV5-1 and TRBJ2-7; maybe TRBD1 (5 bases). CDR3 length: 13 residues. CDR1 and CDR2 (germline): SGHRS, YFSETQ. V lost 0 bases and J 7 bases, leaving 11 bases between the germline ends. The CDR3 region has the DNA TGCGCCAGCAGCTTGGCCATAGGGGTAGAGCAGTACTTC. Translation gives CASSLAIGVEQYF.